This TCR beta chain originates from a study of glioma-infiltrating T cells. Study conclusions and caveats: CDR3 overlap between tissue and blood was very small. Gliomas, especially low-grade, showed above-expected tissue-blood divergence; non-neoplastic patients showed below.

Using RNA template, CDR3s of TCR alpha and beta were amplified with iRepertoire arm-PCR. For one-step reverse transcription and amplification, roughly 100-400 ng of tissue mRNA or PBMC total RNA was used. TCRdb used MiXCR to reprocess the multiplex PCR reads, holding one entry per CDR3 protein. This table holds roughly 100,000 distinct CDR3 sequences, about 30% found once. The sample holds many counts of this clonotype. Its target is unknown. Germline trimming cut 7 bases from V and 6 bases from J; bases unmatched to any gene: 16. From germline, CDR1 is SGHAT and CDR2 FQNNGV. This CDR3 comprises 16 residues.

The chain joins TRBV11-2 to TRBJ2-3, with 7 bases matching TRBD1. Sequencing input: glioma tissue, nonneoplastic brain tissue, or PBMCs (not recorded which). The clonotype was recovered from a human donor with low-grade glioma or glioblastoma, undergoing nonglioma brain surgery, or in good health (not recorded which). The CDR3 region is CASTSLGTANSDTQYF. CDR3 DNA sequence: TGTGCCAGCACCTCTCTAGGGACAGCCAACAGCGATACGCAGTATTTT.